The subject of this entry is one T cell receptor beta chain. This clone was detected only a few times. Its target antigen remains unknown. The input lacks base qualities; no much larger clone sits a single base away. The cohort comprised 666 healthy bone marrow donors. At the time of sampling, every cohort member was nominally healthy, though immune exposures that went unrecorded were likely present. The donor was CMV seropositive and belonged to the group of 250 to 300 seropositive cohort members. A peripheral blood sample was collected from each donor, and TCR beta sequencing was performed on peripheral blood mononuclear cells. The Qiagen DNeasy Blood Extraction Kit was used to extract genomic DNA from the blood cell samples. The data are from a study of cytomegalovirus exposure and HLA in healthy donors (dated by TCRdb to between 2016 and 2019). About the investigation overall: In an earlier analysis of several hundred of the donors, about 270 Gb of sequence data and 90 million to 120 million unique TCR beta sequences from about 179 million T cells were reported. Approximately 300 gigabases of sequencing data and roughly 80 million unique TCR sequences made up an early release that covered approximately 700 HLA-typed donors. Of the 398 genotyped donors, 65% to 90% were placed in the genetic ancestry cluster associated with self-reported Caucasian donors. The aim of the study was to test whether cataloging public T cell receptors could identify signatures of past pathogen exposure. The T cell repertoires of roughly 660 subjects were profiled by immunosequencing and related to cytomegalovirus serostatus. In addition to the first cohort of around 670 subjects, a separate validation cohort of 120 different subjects was used. The study combined high-throughput TCR immunosequencing, statistical association of individual TCRs with disease status, and machine learning to predict cytomegalovirus infection status. In a later analysis, previously published TCR beta repertoires from fewer than 750 donors were re-analyzed and high-resolution HLA genotyping was added so that TCR occurrence patterns could be studied. In the later analysis, no new phenotypic data were used to find candidate immune exposures; instead, reliance was placed on TCR beta sequences and their occurrence across donors. To decide whether each TCR beta V gene segment behaved as functional or pseudogenic, an earlier analysis of approximately 620 of the donors relied on high-throughput TCR beta sequencing. Alongside the repertoire data, information on donor age, sex, ethnicity and CMV serostatus was compiled. In a later genetic analysis, genome-wide SNP genotypes for about 65% of the roughly 700 donors were used, and that subset was treated as a discovery cohort. All discovery cohort repertoires had been generated using a single sequencing platform. HLA typing covered class I and class II loci at four-digit resolution. The number of typed donors differed by locus: 629-630 for A, B, C, DRB1 and DQB1; some 540 for DQA1; 606 for DPA1; and some 430 for DPB1. A few DR-DQ haplotypes were handled as single units for association and clustering because linkage in the cohort was strong. Among roughly 370 genotyped donors of the cohort, an average of 235,054 unique TCR beta nucleotide sequences were sequenced per donor, 15% to 20% of them non-productive. Here is what the overall study found, with its caveats: Only TCR beta chains were sequenced in this cohort, and the absence of alpha or paired-chain data limited detectable features. In vitro tests confirmed that a few of the cytomegalovirus-associated TCR beta chains recognize cytomegalovirus antigens. A group of highly shared sequence variants was considered likely to be a technical artifact of the sequencing pipeline. According to a later genetic analysis, donors in an Asian-associated ancestry cluster had fewer N-insertions in productive TCRs than the approximately 710-donor mean. Fewer than 20 rarely observed V segments, including chromosome 9 orphons, were excluded from the earlier analysis of a few hundred of the donors because counts were too low. Most TCR sequences were seen in very few donors, while some public TCRs were found in many individuals. A further reported finding was that TCR beta sequences accurately predicted the HLA-A and HLA-B alleles for most subjects in the first cohort. In a later genetic analysis, a missense DCLRE1C variant was associated with V-gene and J-gene trimming of TCR beta chains, and the association was replicated in an independent cohort. Most CMV-associated TCR beta chains appeared to be HLA-restricted in a later analysis, and the HLA associations seemed to be driven largely by CMV exposure. According to the authors, the approach could potentially be generalized to other disease states and immunological phenotypes. CMV serostatus was the only immune exposure information available for the cohort. Some IMGT-functional V segments, including TRBV6-2 and TRBV6-3, could not be distinguished by the 87-base-pair reads and were therefore excluded. Specific HLA alleles were associated with 16,951 TCR beta sequences at a false discovery rate of 0.05 in a later analysis. The presence/absence analyses assumed that sequencing depth was roughly uniform across donors, and that assumption may not be true. Several of the top co-occurrence clusters appeared to be linked to parvovirus B19, influenza, CMV and Epstein-Barr virus, according to a later analysis. In a later analysis, TCR association rates were found to vary across HLA loci, with the most associated TCRs seen for DRB1 alleles and the fewest for HLA-C alleles. Linkage disequilibrium might explain the correlated functional status among segregating V segments, but an unknown experimental factor could not be excluded. An earlier analysis of approximately 570 of the donors showed that most TCR beta V segments appeared in productive rearrangements either about 87% or about 30% of the time, which broadly matched IMGT annotations. The classifier was reported to diagnose cytomegalovirus status with high specificity and sensitivity in both the original cohort and the validation cohort. Strong co-occurrence of HLA alleles, especially DR and DQ, made assigning TCR associations to individual alleles difficult. The study listed approximately 160 TCR beta chains as associated with cytomegalovirus. Because HLA typing was unavailable for some donors at each locus, only the typed subset was used in association tests. A later analysis found that HLA-associated TCR beta chains were more clonally expanded and had lower generation probabilities than equally common non-associated chains.

Libraries were built with the immunoSEQ multiplex PCR assay. A mixture of 60 forward primers for TCR Vbeta segments and 13 reverse primers for TCR Jbeta segments was used in the multiplex PCR. A multiplex PCR assay on genomic DNA amplified the CDR3 region of rearranged TCR beta genes. On the Illumina HiSeq System, the amplified TCR beta libraries were sequenced as 87-base-pair reads. For the original study's pipeline: Across the 500 to 850 repertoires, a later analysis counted roughly 84 million unique TCR beta chains, 9.5 million to 13 million of which were shared by at least two donors. Raw reads were error-corrected and collapsed into unique sequences by a nearest-neighbor algorithm in which closely related sequences were merged to remove PCR and sequencing errors. Alignment of CDR3 sequences to IMGT reference sequences was used to assign V, D and J gene segments. For a sequence to be retained, at least a six-nucleotide match to both a V gene segment and a J gene segment was required. A rearrangement counted as productive if the CDR3 had no stop codons and remained in frame with V and J, and every other rearrangement counted as non-productive. CDR3 was defined according to IMGT convention as the region running from the second conserved V-encoded cysteine to the conserved J-encoded phenylalanine. The earlier analysis of some 580 of the donors excluded any sequence lacking an unambiguous match to a single V gene segment. An earlier analysis of several hundred of the donors called V segments functional above 56.7% productive rearrangements and segregating when the between-donor standard deviation exceeded 5%. A statistical classification framework was built for diagnosing cytomegalovirus status from the catalog of TCR beta chain sequences. In a later analysis, TCR nucleotide sequences were compared against IMGT/GENE-DB human TR gene sequences so that V and J genes could be assigned. A later analysis assigned CDR3 sequences and most-parsimonious VDJ recombination scenarios with the TCRdist pipeline. In a later analysis, each TCR beta chain was defined by its CDR3 amino acid sequence together with its V-gene family, and reads without a unique V-gene family were excluded. A later analysis removed roughly 590 highly shared, low-generation-probability nucleotide sequences to deal with suspected cross-contamination and a sequencing artifact. In a later analysis, a clonal expansion index was calculated for each public chain from normalized within-repertoire ranks of inferred template counts. A later analysis computed generation probabilities with a VDJ recombination model fitted to out-of-frame rearrangements, and checked the results against IGoR. In a later analysis, hypergeometric tests were used to score TCR-TCR, TCR-HLA and TCR-CMV co-occurrence, with a repertoire-size bias correction applied to TCR pairs. To estimate false discovery rates, a later analysis permuted the HLA or CMV assignments 20 times. In a later analysis, co-occurring TCRs were grouped using DBSCAN, and TCRdist sequence similarity was added for clustering within HLA-allele-positive subsets. For co-occurrence clustering, repertoires with fewer than 30,000 or more than 120,000 public chains were excluded, along with roughly 5 repertoires with anomalous nucleotide sharing. Imported from immuneACCESS, the table was reduced by TCRdb to in-frame sequences with V and J called. These copies leave out some clones; in studies compared against another copy, an unresolved V gene accounts for under half, and the cause of the remainder is not known. The V and J calls and clone size were taken over from that table, and D and trimming were inferred from the DNA. The sample has about 200,000 clones on record, around 79% of them singletons. Of the sample, roughly 1.4% is held by the ten largest clones.

Trimming takes 6 bases from V and 3 bases from J, and the germline ends sit 18 bases apart. The CDR3 starts with the cysteine, ends with the phenylalanine, and has 15 residues. Only the CDR3 DNA is retained, 45 bases long and in frame from the first base. Per the germline V gene, MNHEY is the CDR1 and SVGAGI is the CDR2. Recombination linked TRBV6-5 to TRBJ2-7, with a weak D call of TRBD2 (5 bases match). The specimen was PBMCs. The receptor comes from a girl aged 5-17 years in good health and CMV-seropositive. The DNA sequence follows: TGTGCCAGCAGGGACCGTCTCCCGGGAAGCTACGAGCAGTACTTC. Its protein reads: CASRDRLPGSYEQYF.